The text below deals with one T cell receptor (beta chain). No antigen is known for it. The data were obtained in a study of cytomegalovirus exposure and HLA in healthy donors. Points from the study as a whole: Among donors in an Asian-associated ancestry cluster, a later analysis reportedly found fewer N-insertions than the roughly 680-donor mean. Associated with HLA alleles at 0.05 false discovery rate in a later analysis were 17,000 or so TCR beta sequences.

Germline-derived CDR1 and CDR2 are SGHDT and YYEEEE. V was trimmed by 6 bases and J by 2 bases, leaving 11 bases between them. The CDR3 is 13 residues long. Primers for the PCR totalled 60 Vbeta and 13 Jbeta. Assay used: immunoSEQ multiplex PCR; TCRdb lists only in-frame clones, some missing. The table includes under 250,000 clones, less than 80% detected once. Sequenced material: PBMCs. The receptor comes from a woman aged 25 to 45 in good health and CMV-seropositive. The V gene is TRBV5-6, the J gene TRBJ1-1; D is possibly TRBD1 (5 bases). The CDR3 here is CASTPGGNTEAFF. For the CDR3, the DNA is TGTGCCAGCACCCCCGGGGGTAACACTGAAGCTTTCTTT.